The 23 T cell receptor beta chains below all came from one sample that was sequenced in a study of T cell responses to AZD1222 COVID-19 vaccine. Libraries were prepared by immunoSEQ multiplex PCR; TCRdb keeps only in-frame clonotypes and omits some of them. The repertoire holds some 91,000 clones, with around 90% as singletons. Source: peripheral blood, taken on day 0 of AZD1222 vaccination. The source of these receptors is an adult in good health.

The rearrangement uses TRBV28 and TRBJ1-2, with TRBD1 as a possible D gene (5 bases). Trimming left V 3 bases short and J 4 bases short, with 15 bases between. The CDR3 totals 15 residues. CDR1 is MDHEN and CDR2 is SYDVKM in the germline V gene. The CDR3 protein is CASSFLRDGPYGYTF. CDR3 DNA sequence: TGTGCCAGCAGTTTCCTCCGGGACGGGCCCTATGGCTACACCTTC.

This chain connects TRBV6-2 or TRBV6-3 to TRBJ1-2; D is unresolved. Trimming removed 2 bases at V and 4 bases at J, with 5 bases between. CDR3 size: 12 residues. The germline V gene encodes CDR1 MNHEY and CDR2 SVGEGT. CDR3 region: CASSYSRYGYTF. CDR3 DNA sequence: TGTGCCAGCAGTTACAGTCGCTATGGCTACACCTTC.

The V gene is TRBV19, the J gene TRBJ1-2, with 7 bases fitting TRBD1. Germline-derived CDR1 and CDR2 are LNHDA and SQIVND (reference sequence). V shed 3 bases and J 3 bases; nucleotides not matched to a gene: 13. The CDR3 is 17 amino acids. The CDR3 loop reads CASSMGQRKGAYYGYTF. The CDR3 DNA reads TGTGCCAGTAGTATGGGGCAGCGGAAGGGGGCGTACTATGGCTACACCTTC. The whole variable domain, filled in from reference TRBV19 and TRBJ1-2, reads DGGITQSPKYLFRKEGQNVTLSCEQNLNHDAMYWYRQDPGQGLRLIYYSQIVNDFQKGDIAEGYSVSREKKESFPLTVTSAQKNPTAFYLCASSMGQRKGAYYGYTFGSGTRLTVV.

V usage is TRBV7-8 and J usage is TRBJ2-7; 11 nucleotides line up with TRBD2. The CDR3 spans 15 residues. V gave up 6 bases and J gave up 0 bases; unmatched junction bases: 4. The germline V gene encodes CDR1 SGHVS and CDR2 FQNEAQ. The CDR3 DNA sequence: TGTGCCAGCAGTTATGGACTAGCGGGCTCCTACGAGCAGTACTTC. This encodes CASSYGLAGSYEQYF.

V is TRBV5-6 and J is TRBJ1-5; D remains unclear. Germline CDR1 and CDR2: SGHDT and YYEEEE. The CDR3 totals 15 residues. Trimming pared 0 bases from V and 0 bases from J, leaving 7 bases between. In DNA, the CDR3 is TGTGCCAGCAGCTTGGGCCACCTTAGCAATCAGCCCCAGCATTTT. It encodes CASSLGHLSNQPQHF.

This chain joins TRBV24-1 and TRBJ2-1; 9 bases align to TRBD2. Germline V gene lookup returns CDR1 KGHDR and CDR2 SFDVKD. Germline trimming cut 3 bases from V and 13 bases from J; bases unmatched to any gene: 6. This CDR3 is 13 amino acids long. Here the CDR3 reads CATSDPTSGYQFF. CDR3 nucleotides: TGTGCCACCAGTGATCCAACTAGCGGGTACCAGTTCTTC.

This rearrangement joins TRBV2 to TRBJ1-5; D not resolved. The CDR3 extends over 13 amino acids. Trimming removed 1 base from V and 4 bases from J, with 5 bases in between. Per the germline V gene, CDR1 is SNHLY and CDR2 is FYNNEI. CDR3 DNA: TGTGCCAGCAGTGAAGAGGGAAATCAGCCCCAGCATTTT. It codes for CASSEEGNQPQHF.

The CDR3 protein is CASSRQLSNTEAFF. The CDR3 region has the DNA TGTGCCAGCAGCAGGCAACTTTCGAACACTGAAGCTTTCTTT. This chain joins TRBV5-4 and TRBJ1-1; unclear D gene. The CDR3 covers 14 residues. The ends were cut back, 4 bases at V and 1 base at J, with 11 bases in the middle. CDR1 is SGHNT, CDR2 YYREEE, per germline (reference sequence).

The CDR3 region has the DNA TGTGCCTGGAGTGTAGGGCCAGGGGCTTTCTTT. Translated: CAWSVGPGAFF. The V and J genes are TRBV30 and TRBJ1-1; perhaps TRBD1 as D (5 bases). Germline-derived CDR1 and CDR2 are GTSNPN and SVGIG (reference sequence). Trimming took off 0 bases at V and 11 bases at J, with 10 bases between the two ends. There are 11 residues in the CDR3.

V usage is TRBV28 and J usage is TRBJ2-7, with D tentatively TRBD1 (5 bases). Trimming stripped 3 bases from V and 3 bases from J, with 12 bases between. The CDR3 has 14 amino acids. Germline lookup yields CDR1 MDHEN and CDR2 SYDVKM. The CDR3 coding sequence is TGTGCCAGCAGTTTGGTGGGGCCCAACTACGAGCAGTACTTC. It translates to CASSLVGPNYEQYF.

This sequence joins TRBV24-1 and TRBJ1-5, with D possibly matching TRBD1 (6 bases). The V end was cut by 4 bases, the J end by 10 bases, with 22 bases between. The CDR3 is 16 residues long. Germline assignment: CDR1 KGHDR and CDR2 SFDVKD. The CDR3 spells CATSDPRADSNLPQHF. DNA for the CDR3: TGTGCCACCAGTGACCCCAGGGCGGACAGCAATCTCCCCCAGCATTTT.

The chain uses TRBV7-9 and TRBJ2-7, with D perhaps TRBD1 or TRBD2 (5 bases each). This CDR3 has 14 residues. The germline CDR1 and CDR2 sequences are SEHNR and FQNEAQ (reference sequence). Trimming pared 5 bases from V and 5 bases from J, leaving 16 bases between. The CDR3 nucleotides read TGTGCCAGCAGCCGACGGGACCTCCGCCACGAGCAGTACTTC. This gives the protein CASSRRDLRHEQYF.

This clone was detected only once. The V gene is TRBV7-3, the J gene TRBJ2-1; D is perhaps TRBD2 (6 bases). Between the trimmed V and J ends, which lost 2 bases and 2 bases, there was a span of 10 bases. The CDR3 is made up of 15 amino acids. Looked up from germline, CDR1 is SGHTA and CDR2 is FQGTGA. CDR3 in DNA: TGTGCCAGCAGCTTAGTAGCGGCTACCTACAATGAGCAGTTCTTC. Encoded protein: CASSLVAATYNEQFF. Together with reference TRBV7-3 and TRBJ2-1, the CDR3 gives the full variable domain: GAGVSQTPSNKVTEKGKYVELRCDPISGHTALYWYRQSLGQGPEFLIYFQGTGAADDSGLPNDRFFAVRPEGSVSTLKIQRTERGDSAVYLCASSLVAATYNEQFFGPGTRLTVL.

The chain carries TRBV6-1 and TRBJ1-1; tentative D call: TRBD1 (5 bases). Trimming took 1 base from V and 4 from J, leaving 7 bases between them. The germline CDR1 and CDR2 sequences are MNHNS and SASEGT. The CDR3 loop spans 13 amino acids. The CDR3: CASSEVGTTEAFF. In nucleotides, the CDR3 is TGTGCCAGCAGTGAAGTGGGGACCACTGAAGCTTTCTTT.

The CDR3 DNA reads as TGTGCCACCCACTCTAGCGGGGGTGCCCCCTACGAGCAGTACTTC. Its translation: CATHSSGGAPYEQYF. V usage is TRBV6-5 and J usage is TRBJ2-7; 10 bases are shared with TRBD2. Per germline, CDR1 MNHEY and CDR2 SVGAGI. V trimming: 10 bases; J trimming: 2 bases; junction bases outside the gene matches: 11. The CDR3 length is 15 residues.

This chain uses TRBV9 with TRBJ1-1; a possible D gene is TRBD1 (5 bases). V was shortened by 2 bases and J by 5 bases, with 16 bases between the two germline ends. Per germline, CDR1 SGDLS and CDR2 YYNGEE. The CDR3 runs to 15 residues. CDR3 DNA sequence: TGTGCCAGCAGCGTTACGGGCAGGGAGTGGACTGAAGCTTTCTTT. Amino acids: CASSVTGREWTEAFF.

This chain joins TRBV5-1 and TRBJ2-3, with D tentatively TRBD2 (6 bases). The V end was cut by 0 bases, the J end by 1 base, with 21 bases between. The CDR3 is 19 residues long. Germline CDR1 SGHRS, CDR2 YFSETQ. The CDR3 protein is CASSLGDFSGVIRTDTQYF. The CDR3 DNA reads as TGCGCCAGCAGCTTGGGGGACTTCTCCGGCGTTATACGCACAGATACGCAGTATTTT.

The chain couples TRBV5-1 to TRBJ1-5; possibly TRBD1 for D (6 bases). Trimming removed 4 bases at V and 2 bases at J, with 13 bases between. This CDR3 region has 15 residues. CDR1 is SGHRS, CDR2 YFSETQ, per germline. Here the CDR3 reads CASSLSAGGNQPQHF. Written as DNA, the CDR3 is TGCGCCAGCAGCCTTTCAGCAGGGGGCAATCAGCCCCAGCATTTT. The variable domain in full, completed from reference TRBV5-1 and TRBJ1-5, reads KAGVTQTPRYLIKTRGQQVTLSCSPISGHRSVSWYQQTPGQGLQFLFEYFSETQRNKGNFPGRFSGRQFSNSRSEMNVSTLELGDSALYLCASSLSAGGNQPQHFGDGTRLSIL.

The chain carries TRBV7-2 and TRBJ1-1, with D unclear. The germline V gene encodes CDR1 SGHTA and CDR2 FQGNSA. The V end was cut by 10 bases, the J end by 0 bases, with 9 bases between. This CDR3 comprises 12 residues. CDR3 in DNA: TGTGCCACCGATAGGGTGAACACTGAAGCTTTCTTT. Translated, it gives CATDRVNTEAFF.

V and J are TRBV28 and TRBJ2-7; 7 bases are shared with TRBD1. Germline V gene sequence: CDR1 MDHEN, CDR2 SYDVKM. The J segment lost 0 bases and the V segment lost 2 bases, leaving 7 bases of the junction unmatched. The CDR3 contains 16 residues. CDR3 protein: CASSLIPAGGSYEQYF. The CDR3 region has the DNA TGTGCCAGCAGTTTAATCCCCGCAGGGGGCTCCTACGAGCAGTACTTC.

The chain couples TRBV7-9 to TRBJ1-1; D remains unclear. This CDR3 contains 15 residues. V was trimmed by 2 bases and J by 4 bases, leaving 14 bases between them. Germline CDR1 SEHNR, CDR2 FQNEAQ (reference sequence). CDR3 amino acids: CASSLSRPGTTEAFF. The CDR3, as DNA: TGTGCCAGCAGCTTATCGCGTCCGGGTACCACTGAAGCTTTCTTT. Complete variable domain (other parts from reference TRBV7-9 and TRBJ1-1): DTGVSQNPRHKITKRGQNVTFRCDPISEHNRLYWYRQTLGQGPEFLTYFQNEAQLEKSRLLSDRFSAERPKGSFSTLEIQRTEQGDSAMYLCASSLSRPGTTEAFFGQGTRLTVV.

This clone was seen only once. V gene TRBV5-1 combines with J gene TRBJ2-1, with 10 bases lining up with TRBD1. With 3 bases clipped from V and 6 bases from J, the junction kept 12 bases outside the gene matches. Germline assignment: CDR1 SGHRS and CDR2 YFSETQ. The CDR3 extends over 17 amino acids. Written as DNA, the CDR3 is TGCGCCAGCAGCTCTGGGACAGGGGCCCACCCGTCCAATGAGCAGTTCTTC. Amino acid sequence: CASSSGTGAHPSNEQFF.

This sequence joins TRBV9 and TRBJ2-7, with 11 nucleotides matching TRBD2. The CDR3 is made up of 12 amino acids. CDR1 is SGDLS, CDR2 YYNGEE, per germline. With V trimmed by 7 bases and J by 4 bases, 1 base remained unmatched. CDR3 DNA sequence: TGTGCCAGCGGGACTAGCGGTTACGAGCAGTACTTC. Translated: CASGTSGYEQYF.